The 13 T cell receptor beta chains in this list originate from one sample, sequenced in a study of T-cell memory formation after mild COVID-19. One entry per CDR3 protein, called by TCRdb with MiXCR from the 5' RACE reads. The table lists some 160,000 distinct CDR3 sequences, 10% to 15% of them singletons, with more than 3% in the top ten. The sample taken for sequencing was PBMCs or a T cell subset sorted from them (not recorded which). These receptors all come from a man in his late teens or twenties who had mild COVID-19 (a few samples of this study predate the infection). Cell type and time point are not known.

This sequence joins TRBV2 and TRBJ2-3; the D gene is possibly TRBD2 (5 bases). V lost 5 bases and J lost 6, with 18 bases in between. The germline V gene encodes CDR1 SNHLY and CDR2 FYNNEI. The CDR3 loop spans 15 amino acids. CDR3: CASSIAFYQRDTQYF. CDR3 coding DNA: TGTGCCAGCAGTATAGCGTTTTACCAAAGGGATACGCAGTATTTT.

This chain joins TRBV23-1 and TRBJ1-1, with TRBD1 matching 7 bases. TRBV23-1 is recorded as an ORF, its role being uncertain. This CDR3 comprises 12 residues. V dropped 4 bases and J dropped 10; count of bases not matched to a gene: 6. The CDR3 is CASSPTGWGAFF. CDR3 DNA sequence: TGCGCCAGCAGTCCGACAGGGTGGGGAGCTTTCTTT.

The rearrangement joins TRBV5-8 to TRBJ2-1; 12 bases fit TRBD2. Germline CDR1 SGHTS, CDR2 YDEGEE. The CDR3 runs 15 residues. J lost 8 bases, V lost 2 bases, and 5 bases had no gene match. CDR3 loop: CASSLLAGGRDEQFF. The CDR3 region has the DNA TGTGCCAGCAGCTTACTAGCGGGGGGCCGGGATGAGCAGTTCTTC.

The rearrangement links TRBV11-2 to TRBJ2-4; TRBD1 matches at 9 bases. Germline CDR1 is SGHAT and CDR2 is FQNNGV. V shed 6 bases and J 5 bases; nucleotides not matched to a gene: 8. The CDR3 is 15 residues long. The CDR3 DNA reads as TGTGCCAGCAGGGATTACAGGGGGCAGGAAAACATTCAGTACTTC. Amino acid sequence: CASRDYRGQENIQYF.

This clonotype showed up just once. CDR3 sequence: CASRGAQNTGELFF. The DNA for the CDR3 is TGTGCCAGCAGGGGGGCCCAGAACACCGGGGAGCTGTTTTTT. This chain links TRBV6-2 or TRBV6-3 with TRBJ2-2, with TRBD1 as a possible D gene (6 bases). Trimming left V 6 bases short and J 1 base short, with 9 bases between. CDR1 and CDR2 from the germline V gene are MNHEY and SVGEGT. The CDR3 runs 14 residues.

This clonotype has more than one count but fewer than ten. This chain joins TRBV9 and TRBJ1-2; the match to TRBD1 covers 7 bases. This CDR3 is 14 amino acids long. CDR1 and CDR2 (germline): SGDLS, YYNGEE. The ends lost 3 bases at V and 4 bases at J; junction bases unmatched: 6. The CDR3, as DNA: TGTGCCAGCAGCGCATACAGGGGTTCCTATGGCTACACCTTC. Protein sequence: CASSAYRGSYGYTF. Full variable domain (rest looked up from reference TRBV9 and TRBJ1-2): DSGVTQTPKHLITATGQRVTLRCSPRSGDLSVYWYQQSLDQGLQFLIQYYNGEERAKGNILERFSAQQFPDLHSELNLSSLELGDSALYFCASSAYRGSYGYTFGSGTRLTVV.

The J gene is TRBJ2-3, the V gene TRBV5-1; D not resolved. Looked up from germline, CDR1 is SGHRS and CDR2 is YFSETQ. There are 14 residues in the CDR3. V lost 4 bases to trimming and J lost 3 bases, with 12 bases between them. The CDR3 bases are TGCGCCAGCAGCCCCGCCGGTAGGACAGATACGCAGTATTTT. Its protein is CASSPAGRTDTQYF.

This chain joins TRBV18 and TRBJ1-5; tentatively, D is TRBD1 (6 bases). Trimming stripped 2 bases from V and 7 bases from J, with 9 bases between. This CDR3 contains 13 residues. CDR1 and CDR2 (germline): KGHSH, LQKENI. The CDR3 nucleotides are TGTGCCAGCTCACCAACAGGGTACCAGCCCCAGCATTTT. It translates to CASSPTGYQPQHF.

This clonotype has a count of ten or more. This chain connects TRBV11-2 to TRBJ2-3; the D gene could be TRBD1 or TRBD2 (5 bases each). There are 15 residues in the CDR3. The ends were cut back, 6 bases at V and 2 bases at J, with 15 bases in the middle. The V gene's germline CDR1 is SGHAT and CDR2 FQNNGV. The DNA of the CDR3 is TGTGCCAGCAGTAGTAGATGGGGGTCCACAGATACGCAGTATTTT. The encoded protein is CASSSRWGSTDTQYF.

The J gene is TRBJ2-3, the V gene TRBV5-1, with 9 bases aligning to TRBD2. Germline V gene lookup returns CDR1 SGHRS and CDR2 YFSETQ. This CDR3 has 17 amino acids. V trimming: 1 base; J trimming: 0 bases; junction bases outside the gene matches: 6. In DNA form, the CDR3 reads TGCGCCAGCAGCTTGTGGCTAGCGGGGTCTAGCACAGATACGCAGTATTTT. Amino acids: CASSLWLAGSSTDTQYF.

The V call is TRBV10-3, the J call TRBJ2-4; D remains unclear. The V end was cut by 0 bases, the J end by 0 bases, with 6 bases between. The CDR3 covers 15 residues. Germline V lookup: CDR1 ENHRY, CDR2 SYGVKD. The CDR3 DNA sequence: TGTGCCATCAGTGAGTCGACCTTAGCCAAAAACATTCAGTACTTC. Translated: CAISESTLAKNIQYF.

Points on this clonotype: Being one base from a much bigger clone, this may be a read error. The chain links TRBV7-2 to TRBJ1-2; 8 nucleotides align to TRBD1. CDR3 length: 13 residues. V dropped 0 bases and J dropped 8; count of bases not matched to a gene: 2. Germline CDR1 is SGHTA and CDR2 is FQGNSA. In nucleotides, the CDR3 is TGTGCCAGCAGCTTAGCGACAGGGGTCGGCTACACCTTC. This codes for CASSLATGVGYTF.

This clonotype was counted at least ten times. The V and J genes are TRBV11-2 and TRBJ2-5, with a tentative D call TRBD1 (6 bases). V lost 5 bases to trimming and J lost 2 bases, with 9 bases between them. Germline V gives CDR1 SGHAT, CDR2 FQNNGV. This CDR3 is 13 amino acids long. The CDR3 here is CASSRQVQETQYF. In DNA form, the CDR3 reads TGTGCCAGCAGCCGACAGGTTCAAGAGACCCAGTACTTC.